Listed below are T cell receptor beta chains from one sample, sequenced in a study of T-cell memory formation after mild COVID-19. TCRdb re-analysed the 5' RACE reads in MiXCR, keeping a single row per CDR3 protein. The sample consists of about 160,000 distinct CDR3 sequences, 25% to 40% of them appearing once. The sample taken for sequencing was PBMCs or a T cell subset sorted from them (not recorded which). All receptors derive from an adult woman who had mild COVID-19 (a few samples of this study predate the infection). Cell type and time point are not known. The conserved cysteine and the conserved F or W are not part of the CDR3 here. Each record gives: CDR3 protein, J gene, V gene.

CDR3: ATSRDRLLTYEQY
J: TRBJ2-7
V: TRBV15

CDR3: ASSVGQGRDQPQH
J: TRBJ1-5
V: TRBV9

CDR3: ASSSTGGKNIQY
J: TRBJ2-4
V: TRBV6-2/TRBV6-3

CDR3: ASSQPGAVNMNTEAF
J: TRBJ1-1
V: TRBV28

CDR3: ASSSPHMGVTEAF
J: TRBJ1-1
V: TRBV27

CDR3: ASTTGTSGGETQY
J: TRBJ2-5
V: TRBV5-1

CDR3: ASSWTGNSNQPQH
J: TRBJ1-5
V: TRBV6-2/TRBV6-3

CDR3: SARELQGSEAF
J: TRBJ1-1
V: TRBV20-1

CDR3: ASSYRVNQPQH
J: TRBJ1-5
V: TRBV27

CDR3: ASGEPVTDTQY
J: TRBJ2-3
V: TRBV6-5

CDR3: ASSVRVLGETQY
J: TRBJ2-5
V: TRBV7-2

CDR3: ASSLPSSGRADTQY
J: TRBJ2-3
V: TRBV7-6

CDR3: ASSFGRRTSYEQY
J: TRBJ2-7
V: TRBV12-3/TRBV12-4

CDR3: ASSLGTGLEQF
J: TRBJ2-1
V: TRBV7-6

CDR3: ASTYSLSRDTEAF
J: TRBJ1-1
V: TRBV6-6

CDR3: ASSRQVPGNTIY
J: TRBJ1-3
V: TRBV10-3

CDR3: SVNRRLASDTQY
J: TRBJ2-3
V: TRBV29-1